This is a list of T cell receptor beta chains from one sample in a study of T cell responses to AZD1222 COVID-19 vaccine. The assay was immunoSEQ multiplex PCR, and TCRdb's table has in-frame clones only and misses some. The sample has about 100,000 clones, approximately 87% seen once. Sequenced here: peripheral blood, sampled 28 days after the second AZD1222 dose. The receptors shown here come from an adult who received the AZD1222 COVID-19 vaccine. Both conserved end residues are part of each CDR3. The D gene is left open where the match is weak. Clone size appears in some rows only: once, few, many, or a class for an expanded clone.

J | V | D | size | length | CDR3 | DNA
TRBJ1-3 | TRBV30 | TRBD1 | . | 15 | CAWSFHPDRGNTIYF | TGTGCCTGGAGTTTCCACCCGGACAGGGGAAACACCATATATTTT
TRBJ2-7 | TRBV19 | TRBD1 | . | 14 | CASSRTGVMDEQYF | TGTGCCAGTAGTCGGACAGGGGTTATGGACGAGCAGTACTTC
TRBJ2-7 | TRBV12-5 | TRBD1 | . | 15 | CASGSQGPSSYEQYF | TGTGCTAGTGGTTCACAGGGGCCCAGCTCCTACGAGCAGTACTTC
TRBJ2-1 | TRBV11-2 | TRBD2 | . | 16 | CASRRLAGGPTHEQFF | TGTGCCAGCAGGCGACTAGCGGGAGGGCCAACTCATGAGCAGTTCTTC
TRBJ1-2 | TRBV2 | . | . | 15 | CASSNSNDKNYGYTF | TGTGCCAGCAGTAATTCTAATGACAAGAACTATGGCTACACCTTC
TRBJ1-1 | TRBV6-2/TRBV6-3 | TRBD1 | . | 15 | CASSYNRGMNTEAFF | TGTGCCAGCAGTTATAACAGGGGGATGAACACTGAAGCTTTCTTT
TRBJ2-3 | TRBV7-9 | . | . | 15 | CASSTETRLSDTQYF | TGTGCCAGCAGCACCGAAACCCGACTGTCAGATACGCAGTATTTT
TRBJ2-2 | TRBV6-5 | . | few | 15 | CASSYWAANTGELFF | TGTGCCAGCAGTTACTGGGCGGCGAACACCGGGGAGCTGTTTTTT
TRBJ2-1 | TRBV4-2 | TRBD2 | . | 15 | CASSQDRIAGNEQFF | TGTGCCAGCAGCCAAGATCGGATAGCGGGCAATGAGCAGTTCTTC
TRBJ1-2 | TRBV5-1 | . | . | 15 | CASRRSAGDPGIHTF | TGCGCCAGCAGAAGATCTGCCGGGGACCCCGGAATCCACACCTTC
TRBJ1-5 | TRBV12-3/TRBV12-4 | . | few | 13 | CASTRYSNQPQHF | TGTGCCAGCACCCGTTATAGCAATCAGCCCCAGCATTTT
TRBJ1-2 | TRBV6-4 | TRBD1 | . | 15 | CASSDPIRTGHGYTF | TGTGCCAGCAGTGACCCCATCCGGACAGGGCATGGCTACACCTTC
TRBJ2-7 | TRBV18 | TRBD1 | . | 18 | CASSERQGWAERSYEQYF | TGTGCCAGCTCAGAGAGACAGGGTTGGGCGGAAAGGTCCTACGAGCAGTACTTC
TRBJ1-5 | TRBV28 | TRBD1 | . | 16 | CASSLGGTGGNQPQHF | TGTGCCAGCAGCTTGGGTGGGACAGGGGGGAATCAGCCCCAGCATTTT
TRBJ1-4 | TRBV5-1 | . | . | 14 | CASSPTGSGEKLFF | TGCGCCAGCAGCCCTACGGGGTCAGGAGAAAAACTGTTTTTT
TRBJ2-3 | TRBV6-5 | . | . | 11 | CASTSTDTQYF | TGTGCCAGCACTAGCACAGATACGCAGTATTTT
TRBJ1-1 | TRBV29-1 | . | . | 14 | CSVEEWGLGTEAFF | TGCAGCGTTGAAGAGTGGGGACTGGGCACTGAAGCTTTCTTT
TRBJ2-3 | TRBV5-1 | TRBD2 | . | 18 | CASSLAGTSGQRTDTQYF | TGCGCCAGCAGCTTGGCCGGGACTAGCGGTCAAAGGACAGATACGCAGTATTTT
TRBJ2-1 | TRBV4-1 | TRBD2 | . | 17 | CASSHPGTSGRYNEQFF | TGCGCCAGCAGCCATCCCGGGACTAGCGGGAGGTACAATGAGCAGTTCTTC
TRBJ2-7 | TRBV20-1 | TRBD1 | . | 14 | CSASMTGPSYEQYF | TGCAGTGCTAGTATGACAGGGCCTTCCTACGAGCAGTACTTC
TRBJ2-1 | TRBV13 | TRBD2 | . | 15 | CASSPDGGADNEQFF | TGTGCCAGCAGCCCCGACGGGGGGGCCGACAATGAGCAGTTCTTC
TRBJ1-1 | TRBV2 | TRBD1 | . | 14 | CASSDSGQGVEAFF | TGTGCCAGCAGTGACTCGGGACAGGGGGTTGAAGCTTTCTTT
TRBJ1-2 | TRBV7-2 | . | . | 13 | CASSPGPLYGYTF | TGTGCCAGCAGCCCGGGGCCCTTGTACGGCTACACCTTC
TRBJ2-5 | TRBV20-1 | . | . | 11 | CSEGLQETQYF | TGCAGTGAAGGACTGCAAGAGACCCAGTACTTC
TRBJ2-2 | TRBV5-1 | . | . | 14 | CASSLAGWTGELFF | TGCGCCAGCAGCTTGGCTGGGTGGACCGGGGAGCTGTTTTTT
TRBJ2-5 | TRBV21-1 | . | once | 10 | CPTRGETQYF | TGTCCCACACGGGGGGAGACCCAGTACTTC
TRBJ2-7 | TRBV30 | . | . | 14 | CAWSVGGQHYEQYF | TGTGCCTGGAGTGTGGGGGGACAGCACTACGAGCAGTACTTC
TRBJ2-2 | TRBV30 | . | . | 11 | CAWSFTGELFF | TGTGCCTGGAGTTTCACCGGGGAGCTGTTTTTT
TRBJ2-7 | TRBV27 | . | . | 14 | CASSLSYDGDEQYF | TGTGCCAGCAGTTTATCGTACGACGGGGACGAGCAGTACTTC
TRBJ1-3 | TRBV5-5 | . | . | 15 | CASSQGSFSGNTIYF | TGTGCCAGCAGCCAAGGAAGCTTCTCTGGAAACACCATATATTTT
TRBJ2-7 | TRBV6-5 | . | . | 14 | CATSPRGATYEQYF | TGTGCCACTAGCCCTCGCGGGGCGACCTACGAGCAGTACTTC
TRBJ2-1 | TRBV6-2/TRBV6-3 | TRBD2 | . | 17 | CASSYRGRGGAPGEQFF | TGTGCCAGCAGTTACCGTGGGCGGGGGGGCGCCCCGGGCGAGCAGTTCTTC
TRBJ2-3 | TRBV27 | TRBD2 | once | 15 | CASSLSGRYTDTQYF | TGTGCCAGCAGCCTTAGCGGGCGATACACAGATACGCAGTATTTT
TRBJ1-5 | TRBV5-1 | TRBD1 | . | 14 | CASSLGQGGEPQHF | TGCGCCAGCAGCCTGGGACAGGGTGGTGAGCCCCAGCATTTT
TRBJ1-4 | TRBV27 | . | . | 13 | CASSLRRNEKLFF | TGTGCCAGCAGTTTGAGAAGAAATGAAAAACTGTTTTTT
TRBJ1-5 | TRBV19 | TRBD1 | . | 18 | CASSIKTGGPIFNQPQHF | TGTGCCAGTAGTATCAAGACAGGGGGCCCTATATTCAATCAGCCCCAGCATTTT
TRBJ2-3 | TRBV20-1 | TRBD2 | . | 15 | CSASGTSGPTDTQYF | TGCAGTGCTAGTGGGACTAGCGGACCCACAGATACGCAGTATTTT
TRBJ2-7 | TRBV24-1 | . | . | 15 | CATSDPGLSPYEQYF | TGTGCCACCAGTGACCCGGGACTTTCCCCCTACGAGCAGTACTTC
TRBJ1-1 | TRBV28 | . | . | 14 | CASSYTGLNTEAFF | TGTGCCAGCAGTTACACAGGGTTGAACACTGAAGCTTTCTTT
TRBJ2-1 | TRBV2 | TRBD2 | . | 17 | CASSEMGRLAENNEQFF | TGTGCCAGCAGTGAAATGGGGAGACTAGCGGAGAACAATGAGCAGTTCTTC
TRBJ2-2 | TRBV12-3/TRBV12-4 | . | few | 12 | CASSYFPGELFF | TGTGCCAGCAGTTACTTCCCCGGGGAGCTGTTTTTT
TRBJ2-1 | TRBV7-9 | TRBD2 | . | 15 | CASSSGLAGDYEQFF | TGTGCCAGCAGCTCGGGACTAGCGGGGGACTATGAGCAGTTCTTC
TRBJ1-2 | TRBV28 | . | . | 17 | CASSAIHGGGRNYGYTF | TGTGCCAGCAGTGCCATACACGGAGGGGGAAGAAACTATGGCTACACCTTC
TRBJ1-3 | TRBV11-2 | TRBD1 | once | 18 | CASSFPGQPLFSGNTIYF | TGTGCCAGCAGCTTTCCGGGACAGCCTCTCTTCTCTGGAAACACCATATATTTT
TRBJ1-2 | TRBV5-5 | . | . | 15 | CASSLDSGFNYGYTF | TGTGCCAGCAGCTTGGACAGTGGCTTTAACTATGGCTACACCTTC
TRBJ2-3 | TRBV6-2/TRBV6-3 | TRBD2 | . | 16 | CASSLAEAGNTDTQYF | TGTGCCAGCAGTCTAGCGGAGGCAGGGAACACAGATACGCAGTATTTT
TRBJ2-5 | TRBV6-1 | TRBD1 | . | 12 | CASSDRGETQYF | TGTGCCAGCAGTGACAGGGGGGAGACCCAGTACTTC
TRBJ2-3 | TRBV7-9 | TRBD2 | . | 18 | CASSPARGLREWTDTQYF | TGTGCCAGCAGCCCAGCTCGAGGTTTGCGGGAGTGGACAGATACGCAGTATTTT
TRBJ1-2 | TRBV10-3 | . | . | 15 | CATVQQLGYENGYTF | TGTGCCACGGTACAGCAGTTGGGGTATGAGAATGGCTACACCTTC
TRBJ2-7 | TRBV3-1/TRBV3-2 | . | . | 17 | CASSQEQAGVPSGEQYF | TGTGCCAGCAGCCAAGAACAAGCGGGCGTTCCCTCGGGAGAGCAGTACTTC
TRBJ2-3 | TRBV7-9 | TRBD2 | . | 17 | CASSLADSSTGGDTQYF | TGTGCCAGCAGCTTAGCGGACTCCTCAACGGGGGGAGATACGCAGTATTTT
TRBJ2-3 | TRBV2 | TRBD2 | . | 14 | CASKGRTSGDTQYF | TGTGCCAGCAAGGGCCGGACTAGCGGGGATACGCAGTATTTT
TRBJ1-2 | TRBV28 | . | . | 13 | CASSNPATYGYTF | TGTGCCAGCAGTAACCCAGCTACCTATGGCTACACCTTC
TRBJ2-7 | TRBV2 | . | . | 15 | CASSEGKQHSYEQYF | TGTGCCAGCAGTGAAGGGAAACAGCATAGTTACGAGCAGTACTTC
TRBJ1-2 | TRBV3-1/TRBV3-2 | . | once | 16 | CASSQEARTVNYGYTF | TGTGCCAGCAGCCAAGAAGCTAGGACGGTCAACTATGGCTACACCTTC
TRBJ2-7 | TRBV10-3 | . | . | 11 | CAIRGADEQYF | TGTGCCATCCGAGGAGCGGACGAGCAGTACTTC
TRBJ2-2 | TRBV4-1 | . | . | 16 | CASSHRSGSNTGELFF | TGCGCCAGCAGCCACCGATCGGGCAGTAACACCGGGGAGCTGTTTTTT
TRBJ2-5 | TRBV5-1 | . | . | 14 | CASSLEWQEETQYF | TGCGCCAGCAGCCTGGAATGGCAGGAAGAGACCCAGTACTTC
TRBJ1-4 | TRBV9 | . | . | 15 | CASSTIGLTNEKLFF | TGTGCCAGCAGCACTATAGGACTGACTAATGAAAAACTGTTTTTT
TRBJ2-1 | TRBV18 | TRBD2 | . | 15 | CASSPPGLAGHEQFF | TGTGCCAGCTCACCGCCGGGACTAGCAGGACATGAGCAGTTCTTC